The clone carrying this T cell receptor (beta chain) is identified as medium-sized from frequency. The antigen is not known. The CDR3 totals 15 residues. Germline V lookup: CDR1 SEHNR, CDR2 FQNEAQ (reference sequence). This sample is part of a study of T cell clusters in autoimmune cytopenias. Each sample's input was 250 to 300 ng genomic DNA, 40,000 or so genome equivalents. TRB rearrangements were amplified by touch-down multiplex PCR with mixed TRB-A/B primers. TCRdb re-analyzed the multiplex PCR reads; it lists each CDR3 protein once, without DNA. This sample's clone table lists roughly 1,500 distinct CDR3 sequences. The study, taken as a whole, reports: The cluster-lack signature was not seen for secondary cytopenia versus chronic lymphocytic leukemia.

In addition, the sample was reused for a study of T cell repertoires in aging, cancer and after chemotherapy. From that study: Untreated cancer patients had significantly lower blood TCR diversity than age-matched healthy donors.

This receptor was identified in a human donor with chronic lymphocytic leukemia. The sequenced sample was peripheral blood. V and J are TRBV7-9 and TRBJ2-5; the TRBD2 assignment by TCRdb is unverifiable without DNA. CDR3 loop: CASSLTSGRRETQYF.